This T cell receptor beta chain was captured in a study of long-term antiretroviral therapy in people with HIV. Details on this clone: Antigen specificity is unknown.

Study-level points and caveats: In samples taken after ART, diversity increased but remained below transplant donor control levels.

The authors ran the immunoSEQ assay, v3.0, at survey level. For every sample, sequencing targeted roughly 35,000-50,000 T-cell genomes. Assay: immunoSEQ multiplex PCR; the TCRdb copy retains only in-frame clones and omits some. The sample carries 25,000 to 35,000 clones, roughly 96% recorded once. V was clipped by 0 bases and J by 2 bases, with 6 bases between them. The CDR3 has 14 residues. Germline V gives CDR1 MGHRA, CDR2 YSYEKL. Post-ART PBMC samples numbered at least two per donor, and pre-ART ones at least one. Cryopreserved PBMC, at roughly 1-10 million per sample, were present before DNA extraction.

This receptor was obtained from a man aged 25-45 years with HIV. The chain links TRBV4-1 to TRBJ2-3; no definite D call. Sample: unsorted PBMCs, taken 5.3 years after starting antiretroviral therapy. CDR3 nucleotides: TGCGCCAGCAGCCAAGATCTGAACACAGATACGCAGTATTTT. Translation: CASSQDLNTDTQYF.